This T cell receptor beta chain originates from a study of OX40 agonist ivuxolimab in advanced cancers. The overall study: Prior anti-PD-1, anti-PD-L1 or anti-CTLA-4 therapy did not bar entry, and 40% had some.

Only in-frame clones appear in the TCRdb table, and some are missing; sequencing was by immunoSEQ multiplex PCR. Of roughly 71,000 clones in the sample, around 80% were seen once. The germline gives CDR1 WSHSY, CDR2 SAAADI. The ends were cut back, 4 bases at V and 4 bases at J, with 12 bases in the middle. The CDR3 consists of 14 residues. Autoimmune disease history or systemic immunosuppression was exclusionary. General study findings and limits: A proportion of nonresponders additionally exhibited low normalized T-cell clonal expansion.

This clone came up once. Antigen specificity is unknown. This chain connects TRBV10-2 to TRBJ2-3; D tentatively reads TRBD1 or TRBD2 (5 bases each). The specimen was CD4+ or CD8+ T cells sorted from blood, collected in a trial of the OX40 agonist ivuxolimab. The TCR sequence derives from an adult with an advanced solid tumor such as melanoma, head and neck, liver or kidney cancer. The CDR3 loop reads CASSVLGDADTQYF. CDR3 nucleotide sequence: TGCGCCAGCAGTGTACTGGGGGACGCAGATACGCAGTATTTT.